What follows describes a single TCR beta chain. In the original analysis: Reference gene primer amplification gave estimated nucleated cell counts. Data came from immunoSEQ multiplex PCR; TCRdb stores just in-frame clones and leaves some out. From that table come the V and J calls and clone size; the DNA was used to work out D and trimming. Of some 260,000 clones in the sample, roughly 88% were seen once. CDR1 and CDR2 from the germline V gene are SGHAT and FQNNGV. The CDR3 extends over 12 amino acids. Deletions cut 5 bases from V and 12 bases from J, with 14 bases between. This sample is part of a study of blood T cell repertoires in COVID-19.

Sequencing was performed on peripheral blood. The rearrangement joins TRBV11-2 to TRBJ2-1; tentatively, D is TRBD1 (6 bases). This sequence originates from an older man with acute or convalescent COVID-19. CDR3 sequence reads: CASSANRAGQFF. The CDR3 coding sequence is TGTGCCAGCAGCGCCAACAGGGCCGGGCAGTTCTTC. Looking up the rest from reference TRBV11-2 and TRBJ2-1 gives the full variable domain: EAGVAQSPRYKIIEKRQSVAFWCNPISGHATLYWYQQILGQGPKLLIQFQNNGVVDDSQLPKDRFSAERLKGVDSTLKIQPAKLEDSAVYLCASSANRAGQFFGPGTRLTVL.